This T cell receptor (beta chain) was recorded in a study of persistence of HIV-infected CD4 T cells. This clone was seen just once. Its antigen remains unknown. This was the immunoSEQ version 4 assay in survey mode. This table comes from immunoSEQ multiplex PCR, and its TCRdb copy is limited to in-frame clones, with some not included. The sample has some 40,000 clones; roughly 92% are singletons. The germline V gene encodes CDR1 SGHRS and CDR2 YFSETQ. This CDR3 comprises 15 residues. V lost 1 base, J lost 1 base, and 2 bases stayed unmatched. This nonspecific control used anti-CD3/anti-CD28 bead stimulation of CD4+ T cells. Sorting of responding CD4+ T cells relied on upregulated CD40 ligand together with CD69.

The input for sequencing was CD4+ T cells sorted from PBMCs after approximately 19-hour stimulation, taken from a patient who received antiretroviral therapy. The source is an adult man with HIV who was CMV-seropositive. The chain links TRBV5-1 to TRBJ2-5; 9 bases are shared with TRBD1. The CDR3, as DNA: TGCGCCAGCAGCTTGCAGACAGGGGGCCAAGAGACCCAGTACTTC. Its translation: CASSLQTGGQETQYF. The whole variable domain, remainder taken from reference TRBV5-1 and TRBJ2-5, is KAGVTQTPRYLIKTRGQQVTLSCSPISGHRSVSWYQQTPGQGLQFLFEYFSETQRNKGNFPGRFSGRQFSNSRSEMNVSTLELGDSALYLCASSLQTGGQETQYFGPGTRLLVL.